The rows below give T cell receptor beta chains drawn from one sample of a study of CD8+ T cells in alopecia areata. TCRdb's copy holds only in-frame clones and misses some; the assay was immunoSEQ multiplex PCR. This sample has about 30,000 clones; around two thirds occur once, and the top ten carry 18%. The sample comprised NKG2D-high CD8+ T cells sorted from blood. The receptors were sampled from a human donor with alopecia areata. Both conserved end residues are part of each CDR3. The D gene is left open where the match is weak. Rows give clone size only sometimes, using once, few, many, or a class for an expanded clone.

J gene,D gene,clone size,V gene,CDR3 protein,CDR3 DNA
TRBJ2-3,TRBD1,NA,TRBV27,CASSFLDRATDTQYF,TGTGCCAGCAGTTTCTTGGACAGGGCCACAGATACGCAGTATTTT
TRBJ1-1,TRBD1,few,TRBV7-9,CASSPSGTGGLRAFF,TGTGCCAGCAGCCCATCCGGGACAGGGGGCTTACGGGCTTTCTTT
TRBJ2-7,NA,NA,TRBV6-1,CASSVPGLDIEQYF,TGTGCCAGCAGTGTGCCGGGACTGGATATCGAGCAGTACTTC
TRBJ2-7,NA,once,TRBV6-5,CASSYTSYEQYF,TGTGCCAGCAGTTACACTAGCTACGAGCAGTACTTC
TRBJ2-7,TRBD1,NA,TRBV30,CAWSAQGAGDEQYF,TGTGCCTGGAGTGCTCAGGGGGCAGGAGACGAGCAGTACTTC
TRBJ2-1,NA,NA,TRBV29-1,CSVFVTNTINEQFF,TGCAGCGTTTTCGTGACGAATACAATTAATGAGCAGTTCTTC
TRBJ2-1,TRBD2,NA,TRBV7-8,CASSAGLAGADEQFF,TGTGCCAGCAGCGCGGGACTAGCGGGAGCCGATGAGCAGTTCTTC
TRBJ1-2,TRBD1,NA,TRBV14,CASSQALGDRGYGYTF,TGTGCCAGCAGCCAAGCTCTTGGCGACAGGGGATATGGCTACACCTTC
TRBJ2-7,NA,NA,TRBV27,CASSSQLEFSYEQYF,TGTGCCAGCAGTTCGCAACTAGAGTTTTCCTACGAGCAGTACTTC
TRBJ2-7,TRBD2,NA,TRBV27,CASSSPSGGLGEQYF,TGTGCCAGCAGTTCCCCGAGCGGGGGCCTTGGCGAGCAGTACTTC
TRBJ2-3,NA,once,TRBV27,CASSLLGVSTDTQYF,TGTGCCAGCAGTTTACTAGGGGTGAGCACAGATACGCAGTATTTT
TRBJ2-7,NA,once,TRBV7-9,CASSPLGGSEQYF,TGTGCCAGCAGCCCCTTGGGGGGATCCGAGCAGTACTTC
TRBJ1-2,NA,NA,TRBV5-5,CASSWGERSTGYTF,TGTGCCAGCAGCTGGGGCGAGCGGTCAACTGGCTACACCTTC
TRBJ2-5,NA,NA,TRBV7-9,CASSPFSGETQYF,TGTGCCAGCAGCCCATTCAGTGGAGAGACCCAGTACTTC
TRBJ1-5,NA,NA,TRBV5-8,CASSAAGLFSGQPQHF,TGTGCCAGCAGCGCCGCAGGACTCTTCTCGGGTCAGCCCCAGCATTTT
TRBJ2-3,NA,NA,TRBV6-1,CASSEWDKLTDTQYF,TGTGCCAGCAGTGAATGGGACAAGCTCACAGATACGCAGTATTTT
TRBJ1-5,NA,NA,TRBV28,CASSYPSGYQPQHF,TGTGCCAGCAGTTACCCCAGCGGGTATCAGCCCCAGCATTTT
TRBJ2-7,NA,NA,TRBV10-3,CATHSGPAPYEQYF,TGTGCCACCCACTCAGGGCCCGCCCCCTACGAGCAGTACTTC
TRBJ2-5,NA,few,TRBV9,CASSVLGLAQETQYF,TGTGCCAGCAGCGTTCTTGGGCTAGCCCAAGAGACCCAGTACTTC
TRBJ2-1,TRBD1,NA,TRBV7-6,CASSLTGFNEQFF,TGTGCCAGCAGCTTGACAGGGTTTAATGAGCAGTTCTTC
TRBJ2-7,NA,NA,TRBV6-5,CASSYSGVTYEQYF,TGTGCCAGCAGTTACTCGGGCGTAACCTACGAGCAGTACTTC
TRBJ1-1,NA,NA,TRBV5-1,CASSLVSGGREAFF,TGCGCCAGCAGCTTGGTCTCGGGAGGACGTGAAGCTTTCTTT
TRBJ2-7,NA,NA,TRBV5-1,CASSLGTYEQYF,TGCGCCAGCAGCTTGGGGACCTACGAGCAGTACTTC
TRBJ2-5,TRBD1,NA,TRBV7-8,CASSLVWDRVQETQYF,TGTGCCAGCAGCTTAGTTTGGGACAGGGTGCAAGAGACCCAGTACTTC
TRBJ2-3,TRBD2,NA,TRBV28,CASSLSSGISTDTQYF,TGTGCCAGCAGTTTATCTAGCGGAATAAGCACAGATACGCAGTATTTT
TRBJ2-7,TRBD2,NA,TRBV29-1,CSVALAGESSYEQYF,TGCAGCGTTGCTCTAGCGGGGGAGAGCTCCTACGAGCAGTACTTC
TRBJ2-2,NA,NA,TRBV6-1,CASSMTETGELFF,TGTGCCAGCAGCATGACTGAAACCGGGGAGCTGTTTTTT
TRBJ1-1,NA,NA,TRBV29-1,CSVGRAFF,TGCAGCGTTGGGAGAGCTTTCTTT
TRBJ2-7,NA,NA,TRBV29-1,CSAFFPESYEQYF,TGCAGCGCCTTCTTCCCAGAATCCTACGAGCAGTACTTC
TRBJ2-7,NA,NA,TRBV7-2,CASSSYTTKGGNEQYF,TGTGCCAGCAGCTCATATACCACCAAGGGGGGGAACGAGCAGTACTTC
TRBJ2-5,NA,NA,TRBV5-1,CASSFSRRVEETQYF,TGCGCCAGCAGCTTTAGCAGGAGGGTGGAAGAGACCCAGTACTTC
TRBJ2-1,NA,NA,TRBV27,CASSPGHGRYNEQFF,TGTGCCAGCAGCCCCGGGCACGGTCGATACAATGAGCAGTTCTTC
TRBJ2-2,NA,NA,TRBV5-6,CASSLVGRRSTGELFF,TGTGCCAGCAGCTTGGTCGGGAGAAGGTCCACCGGGGAGCTGTTTTTT
TRBJ2-3,TRBD2,NA,TRBV2,CASSWTSELHPSTDTQYF,TGTGCCAGCAGTTGGACTAGCGAACTACATCCTAGCACAGATACGCAGTATTTT
TRBJ2-7,TRBD1,NA,TRBV7-9,CASSGGQAGRPYEQYF,TGTGCCAGCAGCGGGGGACAGGCGGGTCGCCCCTACGAGCAGTACTTC
TRBJ2-2,NA,NA,TRBV29-1,CSVEDSEYTGELFF,TGCAGCGTTGAAGACTCGGAATACACCGGGGAGCTGTTTTTT
TRBJ1-2,NA,NA,TRBV29-1,CSVYDGRSNYGYTF,TGCAGCGTTTATGATGGGAGATCTAACTATGGCTACACCTTC
TRBJ2-6,NA,once,TRBV5-1,CASSFDSLSGANVLTF,TGCGCCAGCAGCTTCGACAGCCTCTCTGGGGCCAACGTCCTGACTTTC
TRBJ2-1,TRBD1,once,TRBV7-8,CASSPHRGDEQFF,TGTGCCAGCAGCCCCCACAGGGGCGATGAGCAGTTCTTC
TRBJ1-1,TRBD1,NA,TRBV7-6,CASSLGAGGITEAFF,TGTGCCAGCAGCTTAGGGGCAGGGGGGATCACTGAAGCTTTCTTT
TRBJ2-2,NA,few,TRBV4-1,CASSQILGGELFF,TGCGCCAGCAGCCAAATCCTAGGAGGGGAGCTGTTTTTT
TRBJ2-1,TRBD1,NA,TRBV9,CASSVMSRGRMDEQFF,TGTGCCAGCAGCGTAATGAGCAGGGGGCGCATGGATGAGCAGTTCTTC
TRBJ2-7,TRBD1,NA,TRBV11-2,CASGGQGYEQYF,TGTGCCAGCGGCGGACAGGGTTACGAGCAGTACTTC